A single sample is the source of the 8 T cell receptor beta chains below, sequenced in a study of radiation and T cells in renal cell carcinoma. The time point: blood 4 weeks post-SBRT, at nephrectomy. As to treatment: 15 Gy SBRT to primary tumor, nephrectomy 4 weeks later. The protocol was immunoSEQ multiplex PCR, while the TCRdb copy is restricted to in-frame clones and leaves out a portion. The repertoire consists of about 140,000 clones, with approximately 86% occurring once and the leading ten covering less than 20%. The starting material was blood, obtained from a patient whose treatment included radiotherapy and nephrectomy. The source is a woman between 45 and 65 years old with renal cell carcinoma.

This chain connects TRBV15 to TRBJ1-1, with TRBD1 identical over 8 bases. Germline values: CDR1 LNHNV, CDR2 YYDKDF (reference sequence). The CDR3 runs 15 residues. J lost 4 bases, V lost 5 bases, and 9 bases had no gene match. The CDR3 reads CATSWDYRGSTEAFF. The CDR3 nucleotides read TGTGCCACCAGCTGGGACTACAGGGGGAGCACTGAAGCTTTCTTT.

This clone was observed a few times. The rearrangement joins TRBV28 to TRBJ1-2, with 9 bases lining up with TRBD1. Germline V CDR1 and CDR2: MDHEN, SYDVKM. The CDR3 extends over 15 amino acids. The V gene end was trimmed by 4 bases and the J gene end by 1 base; junction bases not matched to a gene: 4. This CDR3 is CASSSPGQGNYGYTF. Here the CDR3 DNA reads TGTGCCAGCAGTTCACCGGGACAGGGTAACTATGGCTACACCTTC.

V and J are TRBV10-3 and TRBJ2-5; TRBD1 agrees at 8 bases. Germline V gene sequence: CDR1 ENHRY, CDR2 SYGVKD. CDR3 length equals 14 residues. V shed 6 bases, J shed 2 bases, and the junction held 5 bases outside the gene matches. The CDR3 DNA reads as TGTGCCATCAGCATTGGGACAGGACAAGAGACCCAGTACTTC. It codes for CAISIGTGQETQYF.

The chain combines TRBV21-1 with TRBJ2-7; the table's TRBD1 call for D was not verified on the DNA. TRBV21-1 is designated a pseudogene. CDR3 length: 12 residues. The CDR3 DNA reads as TGTGCCAGCAGGGTCGACAGGTACGAGCAGTACTTC. Translated: CASRVDRYEQYF.

The V and J genes are TRBV7-2 and TRBJ2-3; 8 positions match TRBD1. Germline CDR1 and CDR2: SGHTA and FQGNSA. The CDR3 has 15 residues. V lost 6 bases to trimming and J lost 0 bases; unmatched junction nucleotides: 5. CDR3 coding DNA: TGTGCCAGCAGTTCAGGGGGCGTCAGCACAGATACGCAGTATTTT. Translating it yields CASSSGGVSTDTQYF.

The chain is built from TRBV7-2 and TRBJ1-1; D gene ambiguous. The CDR3 has 14 residues. The germline gives CDR1 SGHTA, CDR2 FQGNSA. The V gene lost 5 bases and the J gene lost 1 base, with 11 bases spanning the gap. The CDR3 spells CASSPPVGNTEAFF. CDR3 in DNA: TGTGCCAGCAGCCCCCCTGTGGGGAACACTGAAGCTTTCTTT.

The genes are TRBV5-5 and TRBJ1-3; 8 nucleotides agree with TRBD1. The CDR3 is made up of 15 amino acids. J lost 0 bases, V lost 4 bases, and 3 bases had no gene match. Germline CDR1 and CDR2: SGHKS and YYEKEE (reference sequence). CDR3 region: CASSRTGSSGNTIYF. The CDR3 DNA reads TGTGCCAGCAGCCGGACAGGGAGCTCTGGAAACACCATATATTTT.

This clone has just a few counts. This sequence joins TRBV2 and TRBJ2-5; no firm D call. This CDR3 comprises 10 residues. The germline CDR1 and CDR2 sequences are SNHLY and FYNNEI. Trimming removed 5 bases at V and 5 bases at J, with 3 bases between. The CDR3 DNA reads as TGTGCCAGCAGTACTGAGACCCAGTACTTC. Encoded protein: CASSTETQYF.